This T cell receptor (beta chain) derives from a study of blood T cell repertoires in COVID-19. Study at large: There were acute and convalescent COVID-19 samples, and they came from the United States, Italy and Spain. T cells, B-cell-depleted T cells, or PBMCs supplied cDNA or gDNA.

How the authors handled the data: By means of reference gene primer amplification, nucleated cell counts were estimated. Sequenced by immunoSEQ multiplex PCR; TCRdb stores in-frame clones only, minus some. V and J calls plus clone size are reproduced from that table; the DNA served to infer D and trimming. The sample contains 200,000 to 250,000 clones, approximately 80% of which appear only once. Followed over time, Seattle patients had been enrolled while infection was active. Trimming shortened V by 3 bases and J by 0 bases, and 13 bases separated the two germline ends. Germline CDR1 and CDR2: SGHRS and YFSETQ. CDR3 size: 15 residues.

The J gene is TRBJ2-7, the V gene TRBV5-1, with D perhaps TRBD2 (5 bases). The sequence was collected from a woman at least 80 years old with COVID-19, enrolled during active disease. Specimen: peripheral blood. CDR3 protein: CASSSRTSGSYEQYF. The CDR3 DNA reads as TGCGCCAGCAGCTCCCGGACGAGCGGCTCCTACGAGCAGTACTTC.